This TCR beta chain was sequenced in a study of T cells expressing NK-cell markers. The wider study: HCMV seropositivity characterized most of the eight sequenced donors, and seronegativity one. Findings of the study overall: Several donors likewise had their CD3+CD56-NKG2C+ fraction led by these clonotypes.

TCRdb reprocessed the 5' RACE reads, keeping one entry per CDR3 protein, no DNA. The sample's table shows 450,000 to 600,000 distinct CDR3 sequences. Germline V gene data show CDR1 as MNHEY and CDR2 as SVGEGT. CDR3 length: 18 amino acids. Concerning this clonotype itself: What it recognizes is unknown.

The sample taken for sequencing was blood T cells: a sorted CD56 or NKG2C T cell subset, CD4+ or CD8+ T cells, or bulk PBMC T cells (not recorded which). The receptor's source is a young man in good health. The chain joins TRBV6-2 or TRBV6-3 to TRBJ2-7; the D gene TCRdb calls, TRBD2, cannot be checked with no DNA. The CDR3 sequence is CASSPPGLAGEDGDEQYF.